A selection of T cell receptor beta chains follows, all from one sample in a study of OX40 agonist ivuxolimab in advanced cancers. Only in-frame clones appear in the TCRdb table, and some are missing; sequencing was by immunoSEQ multiplex PCR. The sample has more than 50,000 clones; about nine tenths are singletons. The sample consisted of CD4+ or CD8+ T cells sorted from blood, taken in a trial of the OX40 agonist ivuxolimab. The receptors here all came from an adult with an advanced solid tumor such as melanoma, head and neck, liver or kidney cancer. Each CDR3 is given with its conserved first and last residue. A D gene is named only where the DNA matches it firmly. A row's size may be missing; if present it is once, few, many or a size class.

-	-	TRBJ2-7	TRBV7-2	TGTGCCAGCAGCTTATCATCCGTGACCTACGAGCAGTACTTC	CASSLSSVTYEQYF
few	TRBD2	TRBJ2-1	TRBV27	TGTGCCAGCAGGGGACTAGCGGGAGGGCCGAGTACCTACAATGAGCAGTTCTTC	CASRGLAGGPSTYNEQFF
-	-	TRBJ2-2	TRBV5-6	TGTGCCAGCAGTTCCGGGACCTCGAACACCGGGGAGCTGTTTTTT	CASSSGTSNTGELFF
-	-	TRBJ2-5	TRBV9	TGTGCCAGCAGCTTAATCGGGAGAGGGGAGACCCAGTACTTC	CASSLIGRGETQYF
-	TRBD2	TRBJ2-1	TRBV10-3	TGTGCCATTCTAGCGGGGGGGTACAATGAGCAGTTCTTC	CAILAGGYNEQFF
-	-	TRBJ2-5	TRBV15	TGTGCCACCAGCAGAGTCCGCCTGATAGGGGATGAGACCCAGTACTTC	CATSRVRLIGDETQYF
once	-	TRBJ1-5	TRBV2	TGTGCCAGCAGTGAATGGACTTCTGGGGGTCAGCCCCAGCATTTT	CASSEWTSGGQPQHF
-	-	TRBJ2-5	TRBV28	TGTGCCAGCAGGGAAAGGGAAGAGACCCAGTACTTC	CASREREETQYF
-	-	TRBJ2-5	TRBV7-2	TGTGCCAGCAGCTTAGCTTCGGGTGAAGAGACCCAGTACTTC	CASSLASGEETQYF
-	-	TRBJ2-5	TRBV19	TGTGCCACCAAAGGGGGCGGGGGGCGCGGAGAGACCCAGTACTTC	CATKGGGGRGETQYF
few	-	TRBJ2-5	TRBV5-1	TGCGCCAGCAGCTTGAGGGGGGAAGGGGAGACCCAGTACTTC	CASSLRGEGETQYF
-	TRBD2	TRBJ2-2	TRBV19	TGTGCCAGTAGTATGCGGGAGGGCACCGGGGAGCTGTTTTTT	CASSMREGTGELFF
once	TRBD2	TRBJ2-3	TRBV18	TGTGCCAGCTCACGCCGCCCGCAGGTCGCAGCGGGGGGATCAGATACGCAGTATTTT	CASSRRPQVAAGGSDTQYF
-	-	TRBJ1-4	TRBV9	TGTGCCAGCAGCGCCCCATTTATACAGAAAACTAATGAAAAACTGCTTTTT	CASSAPFIQKTNEKLLF
-	-	TRBJ1-2	TRBV18	TGTGCCAGCTCACGAGTCCCGTGGGACCCTTACACCTTC	CASSRVPWDPYTF
once	-	TRBJ2-5	TRBV7-9	TGTGCCAGCAGCTCCTCCGGGGGAGGCCAAGAGACCCAGTACTTC	CASSSSGGGQETQYF